The present entry profiles one TCR beta chain with its context. Its antigen is still unknown. This specimen comes from a study of monozygotic twins with inflammatory bowel disease. Study-wide findings and caveats: Among IBD patients, TCRbeta diversity (inverse Simpson) was lower than in healthy co-twins. Limited statistical power may explain no repertoire similarity difference between concordant and discordant twins. No discrimination was achieved between different T cell subtypes.

CDR3 size: 16 residues. Germline CDR1 is SGDLS and CDR2 is YYNGEE. The template switching step added UMIs that contained a 6-nucleotide sample barcode. TCRdb derives one entry per CDR3 protein from the 5' RACE reads, leaving out DNA. The sample data list 200,000 to 250,000 distinct CDR3 sequences. The TCR originated in a human donor with ulcerative colitis or Crohn's disease, or a healthy co-twin of an affected twin (not recorded which). The specimen sequenced was blood. The chain links TRBV9 to TRBJ1-2; the D call of TRBD1 rests on TCRdb alone, since no DNA is present to check it. CDR3: CASSEPRDRGDYGYTF.